This T cell receptor beta chain emerged from a study of blood T cell repertoires in COVID-19. Study as a whole: Donors in Cohort 3 counted as recovered after two negative PCRs, clearance, or symptom resolution. PBMCs, B-cell-depleted T cells, or T cells were the source of the cDNA or gDNA that made up the material. COVID-19 samples collected from the United States, Italy and Spain covered acute and convalescent phases.

The sample holds a few counts of this clone. In the authors' workflow: For nucleated cells, counts were estimated from reference gene primer amplification. Only in-frame clones appear in the TCRdb table, and some are missing; sequencing was by immunoSEQ multiplex PCR. The V and J calls and clone size come from that table; D and trimming were worked out from the DNA. The sample has more than 200,000 clones, more than 75% seen once. Germline CDR1 SGHTA, CDR2 FQGTGA. The J segment lost 0 bases and the V segment lost 5 bases, leaving 5 bases of the junction unmatched. This CDR3 is 15 amino acids long. The chain joins TRBV7-3 to TRBJ2-3; 7 positions agree with TRBD2. The sample taken for sequencing was PBMCs or T cells enriched from blood (not recorded which). The receptor was isolated from a young man in a cohort exposed to, infected with or recovered from COVID-19 (not recorded which). The CDR3 is CASSPSGTSTDTQYF. In DNA form, the CDR3 reads TGTGCCAGCAGCCCGAGCGGGACTAGCACAGATACGCAGTATTTT.